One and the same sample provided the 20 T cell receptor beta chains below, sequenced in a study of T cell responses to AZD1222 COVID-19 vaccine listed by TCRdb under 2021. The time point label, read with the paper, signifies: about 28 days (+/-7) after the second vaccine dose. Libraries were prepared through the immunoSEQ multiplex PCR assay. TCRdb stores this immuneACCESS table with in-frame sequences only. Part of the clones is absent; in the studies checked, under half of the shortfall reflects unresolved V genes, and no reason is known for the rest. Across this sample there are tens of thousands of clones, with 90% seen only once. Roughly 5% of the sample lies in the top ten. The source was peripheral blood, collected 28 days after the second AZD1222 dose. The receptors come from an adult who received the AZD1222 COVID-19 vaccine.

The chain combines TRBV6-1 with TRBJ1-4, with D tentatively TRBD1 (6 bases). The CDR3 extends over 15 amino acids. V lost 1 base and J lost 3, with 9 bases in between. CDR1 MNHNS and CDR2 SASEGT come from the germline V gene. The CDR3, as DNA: TGTGCCAGCAGTGAAGAGGGGGGGCCTAATGAAAAACTGTTTTTT. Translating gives CASSEEGGPNEKLFF.

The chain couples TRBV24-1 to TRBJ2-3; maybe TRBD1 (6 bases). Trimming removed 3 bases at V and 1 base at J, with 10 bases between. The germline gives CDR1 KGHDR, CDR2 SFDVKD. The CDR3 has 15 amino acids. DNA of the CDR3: TGTGCCACCAGTGATACCAGGACAGGCACAGATACGCAGTATTTT. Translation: CATSDTRTGTDTQYF.

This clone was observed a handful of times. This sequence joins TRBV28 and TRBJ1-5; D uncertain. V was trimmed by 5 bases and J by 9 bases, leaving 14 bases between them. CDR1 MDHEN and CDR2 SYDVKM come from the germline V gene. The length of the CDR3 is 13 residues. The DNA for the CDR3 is TGTGCCAGCAGTGGCATTGGCGCTTGGCCCCAGCATTTT. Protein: CASSGIGAWPQHF.

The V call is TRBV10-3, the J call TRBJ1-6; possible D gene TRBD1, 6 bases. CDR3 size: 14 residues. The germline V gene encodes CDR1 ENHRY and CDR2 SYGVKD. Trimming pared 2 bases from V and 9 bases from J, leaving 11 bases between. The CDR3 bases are TGTGCCATCAGTGAGACCCAACAGGGTTCACCCCTCCACTTT. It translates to CAISETQQGSPLHF.

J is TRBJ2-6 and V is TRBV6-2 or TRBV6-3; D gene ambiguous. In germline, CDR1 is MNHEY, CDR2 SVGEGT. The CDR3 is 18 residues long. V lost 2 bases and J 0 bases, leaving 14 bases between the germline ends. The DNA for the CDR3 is TGTGCCAGCAGTTACCCGTCAGTTACGACCTCTGGGGCCAACGTCCTGACTTTC. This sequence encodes CASSYPSVTTSGANVLTF.

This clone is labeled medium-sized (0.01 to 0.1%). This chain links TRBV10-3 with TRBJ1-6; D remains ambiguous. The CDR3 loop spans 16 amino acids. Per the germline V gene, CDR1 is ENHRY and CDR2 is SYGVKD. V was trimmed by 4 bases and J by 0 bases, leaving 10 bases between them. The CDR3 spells CAISGVSPSYNSPLHF. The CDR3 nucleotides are TGTGCCATCAGTGGGGTCAGTCCCTCCTATAATTCACCCCTCCACTTT.

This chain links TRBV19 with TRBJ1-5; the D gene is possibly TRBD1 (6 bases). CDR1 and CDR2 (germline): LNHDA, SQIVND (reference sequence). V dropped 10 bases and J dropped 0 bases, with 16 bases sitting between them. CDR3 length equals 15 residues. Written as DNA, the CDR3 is TGTGCCACTAACGTGGGGACAAATAGCAATCAGCCCCAGCATTTT. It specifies CATNVGTNSNQPQHF.

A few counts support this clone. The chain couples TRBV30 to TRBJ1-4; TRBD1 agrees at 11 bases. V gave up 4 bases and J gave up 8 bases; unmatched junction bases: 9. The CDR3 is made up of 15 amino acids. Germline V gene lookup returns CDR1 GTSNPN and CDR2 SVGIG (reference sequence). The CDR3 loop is CAWNSPGTGGEKLFF. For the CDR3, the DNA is TGTGCCTGGAACTCCCCCGGGACAGGGGGGGAAAAACTGTTTTTT.

The CDR3 DNA reads as TGTGCCAGCAGCCCCAGGGACAGGGGGACCGGGGAGCTGTTTTTT. Translated, it gives CASSPRDRGTGELFF. The genes are TRBV9 and TRBJ2-2; 11 nucleotides match TRBD1. The V segment lost 4 bases and the J segment 5 bases; nucleotides outside the gene matches: 4. This CDR3 region has 15 residues. Germline V lookup: CDR1 SGDLS, CDR2 YYNGEE. The whole variable domain, remainder taken from reference TRBV9 and TRBJ2-2, is DSGVTQTPKHLITATGQRVTLRCSPRSGDLSVYWYQQSLDQGLQFLIQYYNGEERAKGNILERFSAQQFPDLHSELNLSSLELGDSALYFCASSPRDRGTGELFFGEGSRLTVL.

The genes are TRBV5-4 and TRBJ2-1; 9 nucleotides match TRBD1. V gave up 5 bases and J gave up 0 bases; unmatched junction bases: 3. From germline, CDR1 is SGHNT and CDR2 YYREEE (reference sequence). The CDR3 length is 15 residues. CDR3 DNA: TGTGCCAGCAGAACAGGGGGCCGCTCCTACAATGAGCAGTTCTTC. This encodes CASRTGGRSYNEQFF. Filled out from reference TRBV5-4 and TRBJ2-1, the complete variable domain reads ETGVTQSPTHLIKTRGQQVTLRCSSQSGHNTVSWYQQALGQGPQFIFQYYREEENGRGNFPPRFSGLQFPNYSSELNVNALELDDSALYLCASRTGGRSYNEQFFGPGTRLTVL.

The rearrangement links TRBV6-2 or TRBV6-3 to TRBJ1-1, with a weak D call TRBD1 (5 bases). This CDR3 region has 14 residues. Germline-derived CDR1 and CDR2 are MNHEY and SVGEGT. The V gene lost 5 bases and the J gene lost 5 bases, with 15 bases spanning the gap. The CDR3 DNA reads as TGTGCCAGCAGTGGGGGTCGGGGTAGGACTGAAGCTTTCTTT. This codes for CASSGGRGRTEAFF.

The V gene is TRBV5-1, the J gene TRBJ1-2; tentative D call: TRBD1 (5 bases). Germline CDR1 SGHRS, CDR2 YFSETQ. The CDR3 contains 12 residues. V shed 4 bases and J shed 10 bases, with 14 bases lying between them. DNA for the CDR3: TGCGCCAGCAGCACGTCGACAGACCCCTACACCTTC. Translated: CASSTSTDPYTF.

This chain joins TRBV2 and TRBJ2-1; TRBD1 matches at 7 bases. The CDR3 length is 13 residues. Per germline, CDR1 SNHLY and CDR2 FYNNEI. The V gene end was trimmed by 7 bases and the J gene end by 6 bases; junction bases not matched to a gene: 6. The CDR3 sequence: CASKATGANEQFF. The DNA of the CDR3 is TGTGCCAGCAAGGCCACAGGGGCCAATGAGCAGTTCTTC.

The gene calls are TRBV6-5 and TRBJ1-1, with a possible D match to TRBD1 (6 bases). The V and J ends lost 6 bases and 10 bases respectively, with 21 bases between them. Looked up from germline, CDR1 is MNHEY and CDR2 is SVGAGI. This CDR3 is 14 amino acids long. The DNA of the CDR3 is TGTGCCAGCAGGCTTACAGGGACCCCTCTGAGAGCTTTCTTT. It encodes CASRLTGTPLRAFF.

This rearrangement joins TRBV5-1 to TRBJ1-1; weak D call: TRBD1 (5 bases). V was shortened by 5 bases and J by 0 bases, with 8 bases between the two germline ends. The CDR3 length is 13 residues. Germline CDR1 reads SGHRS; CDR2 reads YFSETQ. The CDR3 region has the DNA TGCGCCAGCAGAGGGACGGTGAACACTGAAGCTTTCTTT. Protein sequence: CASRGTVNTEAFF.

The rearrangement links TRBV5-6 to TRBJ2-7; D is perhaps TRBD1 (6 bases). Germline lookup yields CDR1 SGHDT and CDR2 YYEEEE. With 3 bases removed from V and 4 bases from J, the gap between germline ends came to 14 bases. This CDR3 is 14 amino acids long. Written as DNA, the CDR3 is TGTGCCAGCAGCTCACGGGACAACGGATACGAGCAGTACTTC. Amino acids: CASSSRDNGYEQYF.

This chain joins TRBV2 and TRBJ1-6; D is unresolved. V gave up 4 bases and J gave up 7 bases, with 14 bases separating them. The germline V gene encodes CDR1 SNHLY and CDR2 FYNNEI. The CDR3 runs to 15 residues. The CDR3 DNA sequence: TGTGCCAGCAGTGTGCGGACCCCTGGAAATTCACCCCTCCACTTT. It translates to CASSVRTPGNSPLHF.

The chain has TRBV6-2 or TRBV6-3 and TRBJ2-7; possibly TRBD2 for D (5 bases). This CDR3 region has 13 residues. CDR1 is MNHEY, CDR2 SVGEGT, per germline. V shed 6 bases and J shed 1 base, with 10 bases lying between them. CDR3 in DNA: TGTGCCAGCAGCCTAGGACTGTCCTACGAGCAGTACTTC. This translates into CASSLGLSYEQYF.

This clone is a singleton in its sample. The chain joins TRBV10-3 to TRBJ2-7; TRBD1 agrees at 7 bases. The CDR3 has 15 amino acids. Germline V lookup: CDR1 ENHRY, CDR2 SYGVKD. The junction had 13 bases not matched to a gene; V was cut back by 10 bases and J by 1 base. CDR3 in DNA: TGTGCCACCAGCCCCCAACAGGGGATATCCTACGAGCAGTACTTC. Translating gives CATSPQQGISYEQYF.

In nucleotides, the CDR3 is TGCGCCAGCAGCCATTCGGGACAGGTTCGCGAGCAGTACTTC. Amino acid sequence: CASSHSGQVREQYF. This chain joins TRBV4-1 and TRBJ2-7; 8 nucleotides match TRBD1. Germline assignment: CDR1 MGHRA and CDR2 YSYEKL. The CDR3 is 14 residues long. Trimming removed 3 bases from V and 6 bases from J; junction bases left unmatched: 7.